Below, one T cell receptor (beta chain) is given with its context. These data come from a study of blood T cell repertoires in COVID-19. The assay was immunoSEQ multiplex PCR, and TCRdb's table has in-frame clones only and misses some. The table has 250,000 to 300,000 clones, roughly nine tenths seen once. V gave up 8 bases and J gave up 5 bases; unmatched junction bases: 9. Germline V CDR1 and CDR2: MDHEN, SYDVKM. CDR3 size: 15 residues. The chain employs TRBV28 and TRBJ2-5, with 12 bases lining up with TRBD1. Sequenced material: peripheral blood. This sequence was found in a woman aged 25-40 years with COVID-19, enrolled during active disease. CDR3 protein: CASVEGTGGGETQYF. CDR3 DNA sequence: TGTGCCAGCGTCGAGGGGACAGGGGGCGGCGAGACCCAGTACTTC. The whole variable domain, filled in from reference TRBV28 and TRBJ2-5, reads DVKVTQSSRYLVKRTGEKVFLECVQDMDHENMFWYRQDPGLGLRLIYFSYDVKMKEKGDIPEGYSVSREKKERFSLILESASTNQTSMYLCASVEGTGGGETQYFGPGTRLLVL.